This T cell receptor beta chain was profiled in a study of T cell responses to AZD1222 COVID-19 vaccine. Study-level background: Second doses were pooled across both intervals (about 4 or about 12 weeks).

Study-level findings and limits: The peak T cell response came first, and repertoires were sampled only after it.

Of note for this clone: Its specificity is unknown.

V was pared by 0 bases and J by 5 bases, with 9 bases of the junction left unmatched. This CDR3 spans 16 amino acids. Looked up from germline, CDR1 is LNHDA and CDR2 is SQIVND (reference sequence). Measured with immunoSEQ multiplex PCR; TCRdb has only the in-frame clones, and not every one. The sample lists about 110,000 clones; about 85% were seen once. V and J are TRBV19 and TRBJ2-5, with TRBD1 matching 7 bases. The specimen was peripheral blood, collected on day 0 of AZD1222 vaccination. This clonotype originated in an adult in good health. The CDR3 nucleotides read TGTGCCAGTAGTATAGATCACTCAGGGGGAGCTGAGACCCAGTACTTC. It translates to CASSIDHSGGAETQYF.